The rows below give T cell receptor beta chains drawn from one sample of a study of blood T cell repertoires in COVID-19. Sequenced by immunoSEQ multiplex PCR; TCRdb stores in-frame clones only, minus some. The data contain approximately 240,000 clones, 65% to 90% of them seen just once; the ten biggest clones take up more than 4.5%. Sequences were obtained from peripheral blood. Every receptor here comes from a woman older than 75 with active or convalescent COVID-19. The CDR3 runs from the conserved cysteine through the conserved F or W. A D gene is named only where the DNA matches it firmly.

d_call | v_call | cdr3_aa
TRBD2 | TRBV11-3 | CASSSTGTSGRETQYF
TRBD1 | TRBV11-2 | CASRRLGTGGSYEQYF
NA | TRBV5-1 | CASSLVAGAEKLFF
NA | TRBV3-1/TRBV3-2 | CASSQVENNSPLHF
TRBD1 | TRBV2 | CASSGQLGTGGEAFF
TRBD2 | TRBV3-1/TRBV3-2 | CASSVSLSGGIVASKNIQYF
TRBD1 | TRBV28 | CASSSNRGGGNQPQHF
NA | TRBV5-1 | CASSPGADTQYF
TRBD1 | TRBV6-1 | CASSEAGTGDEKLFF
NA | TRBV14 | CASSQQRVGTEAFF
TRBD1 | TRBV27 | CASGRGQAKTNEKLFF
TRBD2 | TRBV27 | CASSLLGGRAGETQYF
TRBD1 | TRBV28 | CASSSVGTVYGYTF
TRBD1 | TRBV19 | CASTKRDSNTEAFF
NA | TRBV7-2 | CASSLAQGVRYGYTF
TRBD2 | TRBV7-8 | CASSLGTSGTGELFF
NA | TRBV19 | CASRDITGNTEAFF
NA | TRBV28 | CASSLDSGNQPQHF
TRBD1 | TRBV28 | CASSPPPGQGVAQYF
TRBD2 | TRBV7-2 | CASSLVSGGSGELFF
NA | TRBV28 | CATGQSYGYTF
TRBD2 | TRBV6-6 | CASSVPGLAGYNEQFF